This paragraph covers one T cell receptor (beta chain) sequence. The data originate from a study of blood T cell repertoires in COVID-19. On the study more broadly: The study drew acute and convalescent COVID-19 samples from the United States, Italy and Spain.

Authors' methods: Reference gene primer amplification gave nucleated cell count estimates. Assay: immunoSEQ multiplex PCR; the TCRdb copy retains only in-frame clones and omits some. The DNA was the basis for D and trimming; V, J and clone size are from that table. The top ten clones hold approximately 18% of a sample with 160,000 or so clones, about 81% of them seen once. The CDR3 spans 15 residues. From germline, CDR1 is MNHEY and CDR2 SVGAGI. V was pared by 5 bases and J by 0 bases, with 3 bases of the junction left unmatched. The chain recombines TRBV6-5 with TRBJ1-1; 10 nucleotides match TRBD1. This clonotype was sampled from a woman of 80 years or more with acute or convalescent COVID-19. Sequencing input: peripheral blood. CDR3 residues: CASSPGTGVNTEAFF. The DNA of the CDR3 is TGTGCCAGCAGTCCCGGGACAGGGGTGAACACTGAAGCTTTCTTT.